These 15 T cell receptor beta chains came from one sample sequenced in a study of shared clonotypes between healthy human individuals. The repertoire was sequenced with immunoSEQ multiplex PCR; TCRdb's copy has only in-frame clones and lacks some. The data hold around 690,000 clones, with about 90% observed a single time. Sequences were obtained from memory CD8+ T cells from PBMCs. Subset in this sample: CD45RO+ cells pooled with CCR7-negative TemRA cells. The source of these receptors is a young man in good health. Some clones in this sample may be carry-over from other donors' samples.

The chain combines TRBV7-9 with TRBJ2-2, with D possibly matching TRBD2 (5 bases). The germline gives CDR1 SEHNR, CDR2 FQNEAQ (reference sequence). Trimming shortened V by 2 bases and J by 4 bases, and 11 bases separated the two germline ends. The CDR3 consists of 15 residues. In DNA, the CDR3 is TGTGCCAGCAGCTTAATACATGGGAGCACCGGGGAGCTGTTTTTT. Translation gives CASSLIHGSTGELFF.

The chain employs TRBV29-1 and TRBJ2-7, with unresolved D. V was shortened by 4 bases and J by 3 bases, with 10 bases between the two germline ends. Germline CDR1 is SQVTM and CDR2 is ANQGSEA. The CDR3 is 12 residues long. The chain's CDR3 is CSVVVGNYEQYF. DNA for the CDR3: TGCAGCGTTGTGGTAGGGAACTACGAGCAGTACTTC.

There are a few counts of this clone. The V and J genes are TRBV19 and TRBJ2-1, with 10 nucleotides matching TRBD2. The V segment lost 4 bases and the J segment 7 bases; nucleotides outside the gene matches: 4. Germline CDR1 LNHDA, CDR2 SQIVND (reference sequence). The CDR3 is made up of 14 amino acids. CDR3 in amino acids: CASSTPSGRNEQFF. Here the CDR3 DNA reads TGTGCCAGTAGTACGCCTAGCGGGAGAAATGAGCAGTTCTTC.

V and J are TRBV6-6 and TRBJ1-1; D not resolved. The CDR3 covers 13 residues. Trimming removed 2 bases at V and 5 bases at J, with 9 bases between. Germline CDR1 is MNHNY and CDR2 is SVGAGI (reference sequence). Here the CDR3 reads CASSYEAGTEAFF. The CDR3 DNA follows: TGTGCCAGCAGTTACGAGGCAGGTACTGAAGCTTTCTTT.

This chain connects TRBV6-1 to TRBJ1-4, with no clear D. Trimming stripped 6 bases from V and 7 bases from J, with 15 bases between. Germline V gene lookup returns CDR1 MNHNS and CDR2 SASEGT. This CDR3 has 14 residues. The CDR3 sequence is CASRKSGKGEKLFF. The CDR3 nucleotides are TGTGCCAGCAGAAAAAGTGGGAAAGGTGAAAAACTGTTTTTT.

This clone was seen once. CDR3 coding DNA: TGTGCCAGTAGTATGGGGTCATGGAAACGGGGCAGGACCTCCTACAATGAGCAGTTCTTC. Its protein product is CASSMGSWKRGRTSYNEQFF. This chain connects TRBV19 to TRBJ2-1, with D possibly called TRBD1 or TRBD2 (5 bases each). Per the germline V gene, CDR1 is LNHDA and CDR2 is SQIVND (reference sequence). Trimming stripped 3 bases from V and 0 bases from J, with 24 bases between. The CDR3 loop spans 20 amino acids.

V usage is TRBV6-1 and J usage is TRBJ2-7; D call uncertain. V gave up 2 bases and J gave up 3 bases, with 11 bases separating them. The CDR3 extends over 14 amino acids. Germline V CDR1 and CDR2: MNHNS, SASEGT. CDR3 amino acids: CASSESRIRYEQYF. Written as DNA, the CDR3 is TGTGCCAGCAGTGAAAGCAGGATCCGCTACGAGCAGTACTTC.

The genes are TRBV6-1 and TRBJ1-1, with 9 bases that match TRBD1. This CDR3 contains 14 residues. CDR1 is MNHNS, CDR2 SASEGT, per germline. Trimming at V came to 6 bases and at J to 2 bases, leaving 4 bases not matched to a gene. CDR3: CASSRDRVNTEAFF. The CDR3 DNA reads TGTGCCAGCAGCCGGGACAGGGTTAACACTGAAGCTTTCTTT.

The chain uses TRBV29-1 and TRBJ2-1; D is perhaps TRBD2 (5 bases). In germline, CDR1 is SQVTM, CDR2 ANQGSEA. Trimming took off 2 bases at V and 8 bases at J, with 25 bases between the two ends. There are 17 residues in the CDR3. The CDR3 loop is CSVELEVPFDPSDEQFF. The CDR3 DNA sequence: TGCAGCGTTGAACTGGAGGTACCCTTCGATCCAAGCGATGAGCAGTTCTTC.

The chain is built from TRBV7-2 and TRBJ2-7; D not resolved. This CDR3 is 14 amino acids long. The ends were cut back, 1 base at V and 0 bases at J, with 7 bases in the middle. Germline-derived CDR1 and CDR2 are SGHTA and FQGNSA. CDR3 sequence (DNA): TGTGCCAGCAGCTTAGACCCCCACTCCTACGAGCAGTACTTC. Amino acid sequence: CASSLDPHSYEQYF. Full variable domain (rest looked up from reference TRBV7-2 and TRBJ2-7): GAGVSQSPSNKVTEKGKDVELRCDPISGHTALYWYRQSLGQGLEFLIYFQGNSAPDKSGLPSDRFSAERTGGSVSTLTIQRTQQEDSAVYLCASSLDPHSYEQYFGPGTRLTVT.

Details on this clone: Within the sample, other DNA sequences also encode this same CDR3. The V call is TRBV7-3, the J call TRBJ2-3; D is unresolved. Trimming removed 4 bases from V and 4 bases from J, with 6 bases in between. Looked up from germline, CDR1 is SGHTA and CDR2 is FQGTGA. The CDR3 sequence is 12 residues long. The CDR3 bases are TGTGCCAGCAGCTCGGGCGCAGATACGCAGTATTTT. Translation: CASSSGADTQYF.

This rearrangement joins TRBV28 to TRBJ2-2, with TRBD2 matching over 9 bases. The CDR3 runs 16 residues. Trimming cost V 3 bases and J 5 bases; bases outside gene matches: 7. The germline gives CDR1 MDHEN, CDR2 SYDVKM. Written as DNA, the CDR3 is TGTGCCAGCAGTTTCAGGACTAGCGCCTCAACCGGGGAGCTGTTTTTT. This codes for CASSFRTSASTGELFF.

This clone turned up a few times. The chain carries TRBV28 and TRBJ1-3; D may be TRBD1 (5 bases). V was shortened by 6 bases and J by 0 bases, with 15 bases between the two germline ends. This CDR3 is built from 16 residues. CDR1 is MDHEN and CDR2 is SYDVKM in the germline V gene. CDR3 bases: TGTGCCAGCAGGGGACGAGGGATTTCCTCTGGAAACACCATATATTTT. Protein: CASRGRGISSGNTIYF.

This clone appeared once. The gene calls are TRBV29-1 and TRBJ2-7; possible D gene TRBD1, 5 bases. The V gene's germline CDR1 is SQVTM and CDR2 ANQGSEA. V lost 1 base, J lost 6 bases, and 16 bases lay in between. The CDR3 covers 14 residues. The CDR3 loop is CSVEVPGSLGEQYF. DNA of the CDR3: TGCAGCGTTGAAGTCCCAGGGTCCCTTGGCGAGCAGTACTTC.

The chain recombines TRBV27 with TRBJ2-1; D is ambiguous. The CDR3 contains 13 residues. Trimming removed 5 bases from V and 15 bases from J, with 20 bases in between. Germline CDR1 and CDR2: MNHEY and SMNVEV (reference sequence). CDR3: CASSDIPPSVGFF. The DNA for the CDR3 is TGTGCCAGCAGTGATATACCCCCCAGTGTTGGGTTCTTC.